Listed here are 25 T cell receptor beta chains from one sample, sequenced in a study of read filtering for tumor transcriptome and immune sequencing (dated by TCRdb to the early 2020s). Sequenced on an Illumina HiSeq 4000. TCR libraries were constructed from roughly 380 ng RNA using the Immunoverse kit, and molecular barcoded adaptors covering alpha/delta and beta/gamma chains were employed. TCRdb reanalyzed the raw reads on its own, using fastp at Q25 for trimming and MiXCR for clone calling, and kept in-frame beta chains. Rows merge per CDR3 protein into single entries with the most common DNA and genes. This sample gives around 60,000 distinct CDR3 sequences in total; approximately 20% of them show up just once. The top ten clones comprise over 12% of the sample. The specimen was a population of CD138-negative cells sorted from bone marrow. The label giving this sample's cell subset or site can be read as: bone marrow mononuclear cells depleted of CD138+ plasma/myeloma cells by negative magnetic selection. The receptor source for this set is a donor at least 40 years old with multiple myeloma.

This clonotype was recorded many times. The CDR3 sequence: CASSQGEWSDEQYF. The CDR3 bases are TGTGCCAGCAGCCAAGGGGAGTGGTCTGACGAGCAGTACTTC. The V and J genes are TRBV4-2 and TRBJ2-7; TRBD2 is a possible D gene (5 bases). The CDR3 length is 14 residues. The V end lost 1 base, the J end lost 5 bases, and 12 bases lay between the germline ends. The V gene's germline CDR1 is LGHNA and CDR2 YNFKEQ.

This clonotype was seen ten or more times. The chain links TRBV18 to TRBJ2-2, with D possibly matching TRBD2 (5 bases). Germline V lookup: CDR1 KGHSH, CDR2 LQKENI. V lost 2 bases, J lost 2 bases, and 6 bases lay in between. CDR3 length: 14 amino acids. The CDR3 here is CASSPGLNTGELFF. In DNA form, the CDR3 reads TGTGCCAGCTCACCAGGACTCAACACCGGGGAGCTGTTTTTT. Combining the CDR3 with reference TRBV18 and TRBJ2-2 gives the whole variable domain NAGVMQNPRHLVRRRGQEARLRCSPMKGHSHVYWYRQLPEEGLKFMVYLQKENIIDESGMPKERFSAEFPKEGPSILRIQQVVRGDSAAYFCASSPGLNTGELFFGEGSRLTVL.

This clonotype showed up many times. The chain has TRBV23-1 and TRBJ2-1; 13 positions match TRBD2. TRBV23-1 qualifies as an ORF whose function is uncertain. With 0 bases clipped from V and 8 bases from J, the junction kept 7 bases outside the gene matches. The CDR3 has 17 amino acids. CDR3 sequence: CASSQSHIGTSGDEQFF. The CDR3 DNA reads as TGCGCCAGCAGTCAATCCCACATAGGGACTAGCGGGGATGAGCAGTTCTTC.

This clonotype came up many times. V and J are TRBV27 and TRBJ2-1; D perhaps matches TRBD2 (6 bases). V lost 0 bases and J 0 bases, leaving 9 bases between the germline ends. The length of the CDR3 is 16 residues. CDR1 and CDR2 from the germline V gene are MNHEY and SMNVEV (reference sequence). This CDR3 is CASSLSSGSSYNEQFF. The DNA for the CDR3 is TGTGCCAGCAGTTTATCGTCCGGGAGCTCCTACAATGAGCAGTTCTTC.

There are many counts of this clonotype. The chain is built from TRBV6-6 and TRBJ1-6; weak D call: TRBD1 (5 bases). Trimming stripped 5 bases from V and 10 bases from J, with 18 bases between. CDR1 is MNHNY, CDR2 SVGAGI, per germline (reference sequence). The CDR3 loop spans 15 amino acids. The CDR3 sequence is CASSPRGGTGSPLHF. Written as DNA, the CDR3 is TGTGCCAGCAGTCCTCGGGGAGGGACTGGCTCACCCCTCCACTTT.

Judged by abundance, this clonotype is medium-sized. The chain recombines TRBV28 with TRBJ2-1; 11 bases are a match to TRBD2. V trimming: 9 bases; J trimming: 8 bases; junction bases outside the gene matches: 6. This CDR3 contains 13 residues. Germline V gene sequence: CDR1 MDHEN, CDR2 SYDVKM. The CDR3 sequence: CASRLAGGYEQFF. CDR3 sequence (DNA): TGTGCCAGTCGGCTAGCGGGAGGCTATGAGCAGTTCTTC.

In this sample, this clonotype is medium-sized (0.01 to 0.1%). The gene calls are TRBV5-1 and TRBJ2-1; perhaps TRBD1 as D (5 bases). The germline V gene encodes CDR1 SGHRS and CDR2 YFSETQ. V was shortened by 0 bases and J by 3 bases, with 7 bases between the two germline ends. The CDR3 length is 14 residues. The CDR3 coding sequence is TGCGCCAGCAGCTTGGGTCAGGGCTACAATGAGCAGTTCTTC. Translated, it gives CASSLGQGYNEQFF.

V and J are TRBV9 and TRBJ2-2; no reliable D call. This CDR3 has 15 amino acids. Between the trimmed V and J ends, which lost 0 bases and 0 bases, there was a span of 6 bases. Germline assignment: CDR1 SGDLS and CDR2 YYNGEE. The CDR3 loop reads CASSVDNTNTGELFF. The CDR3 DNA is TGTGCCAGCAGCGTAGACAATACGAACACCGGGGAGCTGTTTTTT.

In its sample, this clonotype was seen many times. The J gene is TRBJ2-7, the V gene TRBV7-2; the D call may be TRBD1 or TRBD2 (5 bases each). CDR3 length: 12 amino acids. Trimming removed 7 bases from V and 6 bases from J, with 13 bases in between. Germline-derived CDR1 and CDR2 are SGHTA and FQGNSA. CDR3: CASTVFGTEQYF. Here the CDR3 DNA reads TGTGCCAGCACCGTCTTTGGGACCGAGCAGTACTTC.

This clonotype has at least ten counts. The chain carries TRBV5-6 and TRBJ2-1; D may be TRBD2 (7 bases). The CDR3 length is 13 residues. In germline, CDR1 is SGHDT, CDR2 YYEEEE. V was clipped by 4 bases and J by 10 bases, with 15 bases between them. The CDR3 nucleotides are TGTGCCAGCAGCGGAGGGGGGGCAGACGAGCAGTTCTTC. Its translation: CASSGGGADEQFF.

The table lists this clonotype with many counts. The CDR3 reads CSVTGQGPYEQYF. The CDR3 DNA reads TGCAGCGTGACGGGACAGGGACCCTACGAGCAGTACTTC. The chain uses TRBV29-1 and TRBJ2-7; TRBD1 matches at 9 bases. The germline CDR1 and CDR2 sequences are SQVTM and ANQGSEA. The CDR3 consists of 13 residues. The junction had 5 bases not matched to a gene; V was cut back by 6 bases and J by 2 bases.

This clonotype was observed at least ten times. The rearrangement links TRBV28 to TRBJ1-1; 8 bases fit TRBD1. Unmatched junction bases numbered 4, after V lost 5 bases and J lost 2 bases. CDR1 is MDHEN and CDR2 is SYDVKM in the germline V gene. There are 14 residues in the CDR3. Here the CDR3 reads CASSPGGFNTEAFF. CDR3 DNA sequence: TGTGCCAGCAGTCCAGGGGGCTTCAACACTGAAGCTTTCTTT.

At least ten counts were recorded for this clonotype. In DNA form, the CDR3 reads TGTGCCAGCAGTTCCGCCGGGACTAGCGGGGACAATGAGCAGTTCTTC. Its translation is CASSSAGTSGDNEQFF. The V call is TRBV12-3 or TRBV12-4, the J call TRBJ2-1; 13 positions agree with TRBD2. With V trimmed by 4 bases and J by 5 bases, 5 bases remained unmatched. This CDR3 region has 16 residues.

The sample holds many counts of this clonotype. This chain joins TRBV11-2 and TRBJ2-7; the D is unclear. Deletions cut 3 bases from V and 2 bases from J, with 11 bases between. Germline CDR1 SGHAT, CDR2 FQNNGV. CDR3 length equals 14 residues. CDR3 sequence (DNA): TGTGCCAGCAGCTTCGACAAGACTCCCTACGAGCAGTACTTC. This encodes CASSFDKTPYEQYF. The whole variable domain, remainder taken from reference TRBV11-2 and TRBJ2-7, is EAGVAQSPRYKIIEKRQSVAFWCNPISGHATLYWYQQILGQGPKLLIQFQNNGVVDDSQLPKDRFSAERLKGVDSTLKIQPAKLEDSAVYLCASSFDKTPYEQYFGPGTRLTVT.

This clonotype came up many times. The J gene is TRBJ2-2, the V gene TRBV11-3; perhaps TRBD1 as D (6 bases). The CDR3 is 15 residues long. Trimming shortened V by 2 bases and J by 5 bases, and 12 bases separated the two germline ends. Germline CDR1 SGHNT, CDR2 YENEEA. CDR3 region: CASSLYRAMTGELFF. In DNA form, the CDR3 reads TGTGCCAGCAGCTTATACAGGGCGATGACCGGGGAGCTGTTTTTT.

This rearrangement joins TRBV6-6 to TRBJ2-7; TRBD1 aligns across 9 bases. CDR1 MNHNY and CDR2 SVGAGI come from the germline V gene (reference sequence). The CDR3 has 17 residues. J gave up 0 bases and V 2 bases, and 8 bases lay outside the gene matches. As DNA, the CDR3 is TGTGCCAGCAGTTACGCCTTTCCGGGACAGGGCTCCTACGAGCAGTACTTC. It codes for CASSYAFPGQGSYEQYF.

Worth noting for this clonotype: This sequence may be a read error, since a much larger clone differs from it by one base. The chain is built from TRBV20-1 and TRBJ2-5, with a weak D call TRBD2 (6 bases). Germline assignment: CDR1 DFQATT and CDR2 SNEGSKA (reference sequence). The CDR3 has 14 residues. CDR3 protein: CNARPGSEGRTQYF. DNA for the CDR3: TGCAATGCTAGGCCCGGGAGTGAGGGACGGACCCAGTACTTC.

This clonotype came up many times. The rearrangement joins TRBV6-5 to TRBJ1-4; D remains ambiguous. V was shortened by 6 bases and J by 4 bases, with 6 bases between the two germline ends. Per germline, CDR1 MNHEY and CDR2 SVGAGI. The CDR3 has 12 residues. CDR3 loop: CASSRSNEKLFF. DNA for the CDR3: TGTGCCAGCAGCCGCAGTAATGAAAAACTGTTTTTT.

The V call is TRBV5-6, the J call TRBJ2-1, with 10 bases that match TRBD1. V gave up 6 bases and J gave up 3 bases; unmatched junction bases: 3. Germline V CDR1 and CDR2: SGHDT, YYEEEE. The CDR3 spans 14 residues. The DNA for the CDR3 is TGTGCCAGCACAGGGACAGGGGTCTACAATGAGCAGTTCTTC. Translation: CASTGTGVYNEQFF.

Note on this clonotype: A far larger clone is off by one base, so a read error is likely. V is TRBV20-1 and J is TRBJ1-6; a weak D match, TRBD1 (5 bases). The CDR3 is 12 residues long. Germline CDR1 is DFQATT and CDR2 is SNEGSKA (reference sequence). CDR3 sequence (DNA): TGCAGTGCCCCAACGCGGGGGGTTGAAGCTCTCTTT. It translates to CSAPTRGVEALF.

For this clonotype: This sequence may be a read error, since a much larger clone differs from it by one base. V usage is TRBV6-6 and J usage is TRBJ1-4; 7 nucleotides align to TRBD1. The CDR3 runs 14 residues. Germline V gene sequence: CDR1 MNHNY, CDR2 SVGAGI (reference sequence). As DNA, the CDR3 is TGTGCCGGCAGCTATGACAGGGAGGGAGAAAAACTGTTTTTT. Amino acids: CAGSYDREGEKLFF.

Comments on this clonotype: This clone may be a read error of a much larger clone one base away. In DNA form, the CDR3 reads TGTGCCAGCAGCAGAGAACGCCGGACAGCTACGCAGTATTTT. Translated: CASSRERRTATQYF. This sequence joins TRBV7-2 and TRBJ2-3; a possible D gene is TRBD1 (6 bases). CDR1 is SGHTA, CDR2 FQGNSA, per germline. The CDR3 loop spans 14 amino acids.

Of note for this clonotype: A far larger clone is only one base removed, so a read error is likely. The CDR3: CASSTAGGSTEAFF. In DNA, the CDR3 is TGTGCCAGCAGTACCGCCGGGGGCAGCACTGAAGCTTTCTTT. V and J are TRBV6-1 and TRBJ1-1; tentatively, D is TRBD1 (6 bases). The germline V gene encodes CDR1 MNHNS and CDR2 SASEGT. The CDR3 loop spans 14 amino acids. V dropped 5 bases and J dropped 4 bases, with 14 bases sitting between them.

To note about this clonotype: A much more abundant neighbour one base away suggests this may be a read error. Since no conserved phenylalanine or tryptophan closes the CDR3, a read error is the likely cause. The V call is TRBV19, the J call TRBJ1-1, with TRBD1 as a possible D gene (5 bases). The CDR3 is 13 amino acids. The V and J ends lost 2 bases and 5 bases respectively, with 9 bases between them. CDR1 is LNHDA, CDR2 SQIVND, per germline (reference sequence). The CDR3, as DNA: TGTGCCAGTAGTATAAGCAGGGCTACTGAAGCTTTCCTT. Protein product: CASSISRATEAFL.

A word on this clonotype: At one end the junction does not follow the germline gene, possibly because of a read error. The chain joins TRBV7-9 to TRBJ2-2; D is possibly TRBD1 (6 bases). The CDR3 length is 14 residues. Per the germline V gene, CDR1 is SEHNR and CDR2 is FQNEAQ (reference sequence). CDR3 in DNA: TGTGCCAGCGATACTACAGGGATCACCGGGGAGCTGTTTTTC. As protein: CASDTTGITGELFF.